This TCR beta chain is from a study of T cells after yellow fever vaccination. The CDR3 is 17 amino acids. Germline CDR1 DFQATT, CDR2 SNEGSKA (reference sequence). The V gene lost 0 bases and the J gene lost 2 bases, with 20 bases spanning the gap. Each CDR3 protein gets one entry after TCRdb re-called the 5' RACE reads with MiXCR. The sample includes some 320,000 distinct CDR3 sequences, around 10% of them seen just once. The sample was CD4+ T cells sorted from PBMCs, taken 5 days after the yellow fever booster vaccination. The genes are TRBV20-1 and TRBJ2-7; D may match TRBD1 or TRBD2 (5 bases each). The receptor was isolated from a man aged 18 to 30 who received the YFV17D yellow fever vaccine. The CDR3 loop reads CSARDPGAESEPYEQYF. DNA for the CDR3: TGCAGTGCTAGAGATCCCGGGGCCGAATCAGAACCCTACGAGCAGTACTTC.